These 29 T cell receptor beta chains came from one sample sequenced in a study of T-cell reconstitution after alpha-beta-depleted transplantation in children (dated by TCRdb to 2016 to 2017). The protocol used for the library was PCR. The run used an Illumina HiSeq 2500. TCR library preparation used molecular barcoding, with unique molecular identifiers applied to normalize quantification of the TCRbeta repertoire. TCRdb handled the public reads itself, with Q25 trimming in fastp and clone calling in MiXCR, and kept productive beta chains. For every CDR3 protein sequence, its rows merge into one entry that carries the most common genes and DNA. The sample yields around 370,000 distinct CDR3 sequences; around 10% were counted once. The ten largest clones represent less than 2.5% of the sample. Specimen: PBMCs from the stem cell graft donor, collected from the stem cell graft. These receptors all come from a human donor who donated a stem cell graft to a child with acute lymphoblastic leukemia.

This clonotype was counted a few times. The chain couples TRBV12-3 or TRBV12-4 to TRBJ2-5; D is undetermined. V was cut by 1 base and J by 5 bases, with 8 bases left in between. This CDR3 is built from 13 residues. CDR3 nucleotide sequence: TGTGCCAGCAGTTTAGTAGCTCCCGAGACCCAGTACTTC. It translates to CASSLVAPETQYF.

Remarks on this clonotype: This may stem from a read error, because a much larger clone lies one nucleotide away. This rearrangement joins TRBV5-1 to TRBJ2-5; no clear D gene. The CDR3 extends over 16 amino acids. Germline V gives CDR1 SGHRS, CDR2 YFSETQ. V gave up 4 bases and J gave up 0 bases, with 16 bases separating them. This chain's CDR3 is CASSISSPFYQETQYF. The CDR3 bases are TGCGCCAGCAGCATCAGTAGTCCTTTTTACCAAGAGACCCAGTACTTC.

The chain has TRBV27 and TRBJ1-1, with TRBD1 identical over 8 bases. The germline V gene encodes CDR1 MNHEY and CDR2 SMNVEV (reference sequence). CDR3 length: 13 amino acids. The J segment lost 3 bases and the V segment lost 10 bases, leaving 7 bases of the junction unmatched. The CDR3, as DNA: TGTGCCACAACTGGACAGGGTGACACTGAAGCTTTCTTT. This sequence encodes CATTGQGDTEAFF.

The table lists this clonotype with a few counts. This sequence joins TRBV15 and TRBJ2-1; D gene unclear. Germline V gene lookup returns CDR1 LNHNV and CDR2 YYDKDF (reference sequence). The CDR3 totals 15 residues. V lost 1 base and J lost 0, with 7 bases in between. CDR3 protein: CATSRAPNSYNEQFF. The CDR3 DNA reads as TGTGCCACCAGCAGAGCGCCCAACTCCTACAATGAGCAGTTCTTC.

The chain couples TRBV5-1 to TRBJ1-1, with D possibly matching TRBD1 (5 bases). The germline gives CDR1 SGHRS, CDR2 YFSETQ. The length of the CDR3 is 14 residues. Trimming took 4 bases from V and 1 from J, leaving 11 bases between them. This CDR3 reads CASSGAGRNTEAFF. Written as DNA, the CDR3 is TGCGCCAGCAGCGGGGCTGGACGGAACACTGAAGCTTTCTTT.

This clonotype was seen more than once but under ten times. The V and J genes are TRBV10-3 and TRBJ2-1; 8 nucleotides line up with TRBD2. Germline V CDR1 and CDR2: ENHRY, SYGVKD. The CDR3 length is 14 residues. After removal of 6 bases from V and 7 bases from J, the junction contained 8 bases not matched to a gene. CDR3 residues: CAIRLAGQGNEQFF. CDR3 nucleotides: TGTGCCATCAGGCTAGCGGGCCAGGGGAATGAGCAGTTCTTC.

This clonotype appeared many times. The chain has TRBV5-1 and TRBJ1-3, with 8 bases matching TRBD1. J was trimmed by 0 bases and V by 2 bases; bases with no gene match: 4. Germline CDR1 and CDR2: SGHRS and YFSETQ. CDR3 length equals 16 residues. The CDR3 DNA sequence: TGCGCCAGCAGCTTTGGGACAGGCCTCTCTGGAAACACCATATATTTT. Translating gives CASSFGTGLSGNTIYF.

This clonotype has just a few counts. This chain's CDR3 is CASSHFTRQGNYGYTF. The CDR3 DNA is TGTGCCAGCAGTCACTTTACGAGACAGGGGAACTATGGCTACACCTTC. This rearrangement joins TRBV28 to TRBJ1-2; 8 nucleotides match TRBD1. Germline trimming cut 5 bases from V and 2 bases from J; bases unmatched to any gene: 10. Germline V gene lookup returns CDR1 MDHEN and CDR2 SYDVKM. The CDR3 covers 16 residues.

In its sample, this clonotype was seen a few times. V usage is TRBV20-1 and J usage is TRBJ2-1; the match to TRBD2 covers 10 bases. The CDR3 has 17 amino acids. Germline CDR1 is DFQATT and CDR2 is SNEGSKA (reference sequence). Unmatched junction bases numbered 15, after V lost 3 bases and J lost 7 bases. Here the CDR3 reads CSASPLAGIGSWNEQFF. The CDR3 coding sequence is TGCAGTGCTAGTCCACTAGCGGGAATAGGGAGCTGGAATGAGCAGTTCTTC.

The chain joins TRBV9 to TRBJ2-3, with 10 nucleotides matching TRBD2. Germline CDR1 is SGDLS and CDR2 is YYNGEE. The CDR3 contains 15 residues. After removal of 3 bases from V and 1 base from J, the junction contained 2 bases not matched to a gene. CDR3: CASSGSGRGTDTQYF. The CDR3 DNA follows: TGTGCCAGCAGCGGGAGCGGGAGGGGCACAGATACGCAGTATTTT.

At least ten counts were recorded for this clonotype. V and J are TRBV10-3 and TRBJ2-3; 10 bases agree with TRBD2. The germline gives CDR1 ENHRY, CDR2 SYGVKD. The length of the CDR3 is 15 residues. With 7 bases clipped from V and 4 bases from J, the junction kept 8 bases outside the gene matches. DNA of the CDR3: TGTGCCATCACCGGAGCGGGAGGGGGTCCAGATACGCAGTATTTT. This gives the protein CAITGAGGGPDTQYF.

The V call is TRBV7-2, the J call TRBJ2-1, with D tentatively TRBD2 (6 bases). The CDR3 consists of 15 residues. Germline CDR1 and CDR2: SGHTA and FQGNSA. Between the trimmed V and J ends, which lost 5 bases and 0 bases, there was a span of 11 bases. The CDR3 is CASSRDWSSYNEQFF. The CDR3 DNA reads TGTGCCAGCAGCCGGGACTGGTCCTCCTACAATGAGCAGTTCTTC.

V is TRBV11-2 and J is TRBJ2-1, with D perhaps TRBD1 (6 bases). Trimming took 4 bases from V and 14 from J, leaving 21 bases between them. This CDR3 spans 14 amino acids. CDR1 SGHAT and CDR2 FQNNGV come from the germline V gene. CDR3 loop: CASSSLQGWVYKFF. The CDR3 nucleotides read TGTGCCAGCAGCTCCTTACAGGGTTGGGTGTACAAGTTCTTC.

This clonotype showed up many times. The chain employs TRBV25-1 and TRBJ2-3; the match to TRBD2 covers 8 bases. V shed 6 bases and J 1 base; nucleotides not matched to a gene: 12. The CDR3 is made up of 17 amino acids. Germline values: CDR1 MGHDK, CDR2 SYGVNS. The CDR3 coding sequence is TGTGCCAGCAGCCCTCAACTAGCGGCCTTTCGCACAGATACGCAGTATTTT. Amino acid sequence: CASSPQLAAFRTDTQYF.

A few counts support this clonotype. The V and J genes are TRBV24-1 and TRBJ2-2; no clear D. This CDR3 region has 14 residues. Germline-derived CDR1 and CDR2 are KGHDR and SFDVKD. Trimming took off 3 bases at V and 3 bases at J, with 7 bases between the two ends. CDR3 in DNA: TGTGCCACCAGTGATCCCGGATACACCGGGGAGCTGTTTTTT. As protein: CATSDPGYTGELFF.

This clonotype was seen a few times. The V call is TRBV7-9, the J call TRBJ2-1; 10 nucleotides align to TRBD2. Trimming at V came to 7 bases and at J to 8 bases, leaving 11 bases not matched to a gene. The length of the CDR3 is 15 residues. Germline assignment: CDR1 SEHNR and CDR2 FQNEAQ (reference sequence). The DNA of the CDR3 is TGTGCCAGCACCCCTTCGGCTAGCGGGAGTTATGAGCAGTTCTTC. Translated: CASTPSASGSYEQFF.

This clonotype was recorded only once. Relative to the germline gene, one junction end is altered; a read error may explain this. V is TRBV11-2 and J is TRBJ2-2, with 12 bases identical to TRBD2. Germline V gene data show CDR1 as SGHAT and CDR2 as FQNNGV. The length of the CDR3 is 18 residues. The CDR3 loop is CASTLFTSGRRNTGELFF. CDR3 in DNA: TGTGCCAGCACCTTATTTACTAGCGGGAGGAGGAACACCGGGGAGCTGTTTTTT.

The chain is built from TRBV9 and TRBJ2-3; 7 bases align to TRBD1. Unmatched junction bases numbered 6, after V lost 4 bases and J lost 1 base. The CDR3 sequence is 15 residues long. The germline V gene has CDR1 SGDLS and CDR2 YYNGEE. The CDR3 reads CASSTGAVRTDTQYF. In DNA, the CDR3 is TGTGCCAGCAGCACAGGGGCGGTACGCACAGATACGCAGTATTTT.

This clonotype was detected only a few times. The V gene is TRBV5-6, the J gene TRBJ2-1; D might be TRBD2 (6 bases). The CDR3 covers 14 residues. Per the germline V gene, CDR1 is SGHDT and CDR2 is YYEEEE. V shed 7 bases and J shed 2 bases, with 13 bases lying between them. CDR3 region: CASWTKRTYNEQFF. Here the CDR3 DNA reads TGTGCCAGCTGGACTAAGCGGACCTACAATGAGCAGTTCTTC.

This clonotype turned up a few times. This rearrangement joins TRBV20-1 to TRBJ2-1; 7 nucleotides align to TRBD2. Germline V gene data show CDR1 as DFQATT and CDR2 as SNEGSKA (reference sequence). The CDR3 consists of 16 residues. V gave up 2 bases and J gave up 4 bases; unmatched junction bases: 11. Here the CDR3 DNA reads TGCAGTGCTAGAACAGCCCGAAGCGGGAAGTACAATGAGCAGTTCTTC. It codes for CSARTARSGKYNEQFF.

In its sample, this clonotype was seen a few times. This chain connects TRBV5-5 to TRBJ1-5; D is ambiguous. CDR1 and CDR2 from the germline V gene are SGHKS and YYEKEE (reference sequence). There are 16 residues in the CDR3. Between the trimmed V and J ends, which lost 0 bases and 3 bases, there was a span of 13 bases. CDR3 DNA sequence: TGTGCCAGCAGCTTGGGGCGGGCAGGTTACAATCAGCCCCAGCATTTT. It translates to CASSLGRAGYNQPQHF.

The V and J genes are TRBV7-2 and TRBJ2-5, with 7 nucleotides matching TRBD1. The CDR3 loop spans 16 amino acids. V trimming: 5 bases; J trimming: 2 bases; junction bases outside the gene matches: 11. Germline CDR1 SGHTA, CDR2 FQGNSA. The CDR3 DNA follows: TGTGCCAGCAGCGGCAGAGGGGGCAGAAGGCAAGAGACCCAGTACTTC. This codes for CASSGRGGRRQETQYF. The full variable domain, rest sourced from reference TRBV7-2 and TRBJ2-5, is GAGVSQSPSNKVTEKGKDVELRCDPISGHTALYWYRQSLGQGLEFLIYFQGNSAPDKSGLPSDRFSAERTGGSVSTLTIQRTQQEDSAVYLCASSGRGGRRQETQYFGPGTRLLVL.

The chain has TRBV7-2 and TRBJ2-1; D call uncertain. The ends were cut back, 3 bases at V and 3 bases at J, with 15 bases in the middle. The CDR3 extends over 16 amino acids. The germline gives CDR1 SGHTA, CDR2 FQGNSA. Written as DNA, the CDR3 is TGTGCCAGCAGCTTGGTTAGAGGTTTGTTCTACAATGAGCAGTTCTTC. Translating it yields CASSLVRGLFYNEQFF.

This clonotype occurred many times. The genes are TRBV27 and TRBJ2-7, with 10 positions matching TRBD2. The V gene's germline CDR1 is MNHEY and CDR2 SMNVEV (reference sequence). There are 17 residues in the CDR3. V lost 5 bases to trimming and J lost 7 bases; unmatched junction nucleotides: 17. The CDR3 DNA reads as TGTGCCAGCAGTCCCGGCCCGCCTAGCGGGAGTCAAGGGGAGCAGTACTTC. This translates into CASSPGPPSGSQGEQYF.

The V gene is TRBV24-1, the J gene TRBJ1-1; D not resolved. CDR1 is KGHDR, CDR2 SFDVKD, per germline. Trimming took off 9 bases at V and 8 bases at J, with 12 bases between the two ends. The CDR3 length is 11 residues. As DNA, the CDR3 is TGTGCCACCTATGAGGGAGGGGAAGCTTTCTTT. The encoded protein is CATYEGGEAFF.

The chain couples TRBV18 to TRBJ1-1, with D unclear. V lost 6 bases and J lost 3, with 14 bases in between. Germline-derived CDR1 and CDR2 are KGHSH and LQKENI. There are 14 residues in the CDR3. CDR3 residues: CASSRRYEDTEAFF. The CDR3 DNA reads TGTGCCAGCTCGCGACGATACGAGGACACTGAAGCTTTCTTT.

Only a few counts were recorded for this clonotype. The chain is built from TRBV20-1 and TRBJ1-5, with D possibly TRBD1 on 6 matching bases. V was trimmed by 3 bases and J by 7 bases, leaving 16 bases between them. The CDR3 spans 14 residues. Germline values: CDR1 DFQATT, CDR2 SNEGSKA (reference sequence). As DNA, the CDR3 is TGCAGTGCTAGCCCCGGACAGTATTACCAGCCCCAGCATTTT. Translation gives CSASPGQYYQPQHF.

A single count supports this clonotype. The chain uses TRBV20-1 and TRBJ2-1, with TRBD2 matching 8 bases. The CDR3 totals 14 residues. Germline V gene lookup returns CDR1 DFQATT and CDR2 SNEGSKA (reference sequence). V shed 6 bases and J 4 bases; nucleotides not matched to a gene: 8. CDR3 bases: TGCAGTGCCCTCAGCGGGAGAGCTTACAATGAGCAGTTCTTC. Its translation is CSALSGRAYNEQFF.

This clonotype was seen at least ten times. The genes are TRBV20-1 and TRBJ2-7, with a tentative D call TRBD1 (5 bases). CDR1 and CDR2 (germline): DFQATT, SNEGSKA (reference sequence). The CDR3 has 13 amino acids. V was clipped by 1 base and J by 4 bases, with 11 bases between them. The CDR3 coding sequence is TGCAGTGCTAGAGCAGACAGAACGTACGAGCAGTACTTC. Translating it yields CSARADRTYEQYF.